Presented here are 21 T cell receptor beta chains from one specimen sequenced in a study of beta chain features in type 1 diabetes. Since all of the isolated RNA was reverse transcribed, expressed TCRB transcripts were what got sequenced. The table came from immunoSEQ multiplex PCR; TCRdb's copy has only in-frame clones and leaves some out. The sample carries 350,000 or so clones, about 19% recorded once. The sample taken for sequencing was naive CD4+ T cells from blood. Receptor source: a woman between 18 and 29 years old in good health.

V gene TRBV11-2 combines with J gene TRBJ1-5, with D possibly being TRBD1 (5 bases). The germline V gene encodes CDR1 SGHAT and CDR2 FQNNGV. With 4 bases removed from V and 2 bases from J, the gap between germline ends came to 9 bases. CDR3 length equals 14 residues. The CDR3 DNA sequence: TGTGCCAGCAGCTGGGGAGGGGGCAATCAGCCCCAGCATTTT. The encoded protein is CASSWGGGNQPQHF.

In its sample, this clone was seen a few times. The rearrangement joins TRBV15 to TRBJ2-7; D might be TRBD1 (6 bases). The length of the CDR3 is 15 residues. In germline, CDR1 is LNHNV, CDR2 YYDKDF (reference sequence). V was trimmed by 0 bases and J by 2 bases, leaving 11 bases between them. Written as DNA, the CDR3 is TGTGCCACCAGCAGAGATCCAGGGGCCCCCTACGAGCAGTACTTC. Translating gives CATSRDPGAPYEQYF.

The chain carries TRBV5-1 and TRBJ1-4; no reliable D call. The CDR3 is made up of 15 amino acids. V was trimmed by 1 base and J by 0 bases, leaving 7 bases between them. The germline CDR1 and CDR2 sequences are SGHRS and YFSETQ. The CDR3 region is CASSLIGATNEKLFF. Here the CDR3 DNA reads TGCGCCAGCAGCTTGATCGGGGCAACTAATGAAAAACTGTTTTTT.

The chain links TRBV10-3 to TRBJ2-3, with TRBD1 matching 9 bases. Looked up from germline, CDR1 is ENHRY and CDR2 is SYGVKD. V shed 7 bases and J 0 bases; nucleotides not matched to a gene: 5. The CDR3 spans 15 residues. Written as DNA, the CDR3 is TGTGCCATCACCGTAGGACAGGGGAGCACAGATACGCAGTATTTT. This sequence encodes CAITVGQGSTDTQYF.

This clone appeared a few times. The chain is built from TRBV7-2 and TRBJ2-7; D is undetermined. CDR1 and CDR2 (germline): SGHTA, FQGNSA. This CDR3 region has 12 residues. Trimming shortened V by 5 bases and J by 2 bases, and 7 bases separated the two germline ends. The CDR3 region is CASSRGPYEQYF. As DNA, the CDR3 is TGTGCCAGCAGCCGAGGCCCCTACGAGCAGTACTTC.

The chain combines TRBV30 with TRBJ1-6, with a possible D match to TRBD1 (6 bases). The CDR3 runs 14 residues. The germline gives CDR1 GTSNPN, CDR2 SVGIG (reference sequence). The V gene lost 4 bases and the J gene lost 4 bases, with 11 bases spanning the gap. DNA of the CDR3: TGTGCCTGGAACGTAGGGGGATATAATTCACCCCTCCACTTT. Translation gives CAWNVGGYNSPLHF.

The CDR3 DNA reads TGTGCCAGCAGCCCACAGGGTCCTTACAATGAGCAGTTCTTC. Its translation: CASSPQGPYNEQFF. This chain uses TRBV11-3 with TRBJ2-1, with D possibly being TRBD1 (6 bases). From germline, CDR1 is SGHNT and CDR2 YENEEA. V gave up 5 bases and J gave up 4 bases, with 12 bases separating them. The CDR3 is 14 amino acids.

The chain recombines TRBV19 with TRBJ1-1; 12 bases agree with TRBD1. The V and J ends lost 6 bases and 7 bases, in that order; junction bases with no gene match: 12. CDR3 size: 16 residues. The germline V gene encodes CDR1 LNHDA and CDR2 SQIVND (reference sequence). CDR3 DNA sequence: TGTGCCAGTAGCCAACCCGGGACAGGGGGCGACGGTGAAGCTTTCTTT. It codes for CASSQPGTGGDGEAFF.

This clone was counted between two and nine times. The rearrangement links TRBV4-2 to TRBJ1-2; no firm D call. Germline CDR1 LGHNA, CDR2 YNFKEQ. The CDR3 contains 14 residues. The V end lost 3 bases, the J end lost 0 bases, and 8 bases lay between the germline ends. The CDR3 nucleotides read TGTGCCAGCAGCCACGACACGGCTAACTATGGCTACACCTTC. Translation gives CASSHDTANYGYTF.

This chain joins TRBV5-1 and TRBJ1-1; 7 bases are a match to TRBD1. This CDR3 comprises 13 residues. Germline V gives CDR1 SGHRS, CDR2 YFSETQ. V dropped 5 bases and J dropped 4; count of bases not matched to a gene: 5. The CDR3 sequence: CASRQGEITEAFF. CDR3 nucleotide sequence: TGCGCCAGCAGGCAGGGGGAAATCACTGAAGCTTTCTTT.

This clone has just a few counts. The V gene is TRBV29-1, the J gene TRBJ2-1; 8 bases align to TRBD2. Trimming cost V 7 bases and J 3 bases; bases outside gene matches: 8. Germline V CDR1 and CDR2: SQVTM, ANQGSEA. There are 14 residues in the CDR3. CDR3 sequence: CSGFTSGLYNEQFF. As DNA, the CDR3 is TGCAGCGGGTTTACTAGCGGTCTCTACAATGAGCAGTTCTTC.

With regard to this clone: Other DNA variants within this sample encode the same CDR3. This chain joins TRBV4-1 and TRBJ2-6; no clear D gene. V gave up 0 bases and J gave up 0 bases, with 6 bases separating them. CDR3 size: 16 residues. Germline V CDR1 and CDR2: MGHRA, YSYEKL. CDR3 coding DNA: TGCGCCAGCAGCCAAGAGCGGCTCTCTGGGGCCAACGTCCTGACTTTC. Protein product: CASSQERLSGANVLTF.

This clone was detected a few times. This chain joins TRBV19 and TRBJ2-3, with 7 bases lining up with TRBD2. Germline V gene lookup returns CDR1 LNHDA and CDR2 SQIVND (reference sequence). Trimming at V came to 6 bases and at J to 2 bases, leaving 5 bases not matched to a gene. This CDR3 comprises 14 residues. CDR3 DNA sequence: TGTGCCAGTAGGAGAGGGAGGGACACAGATACGCAGTATTTT. Amino acids: CASRRGRDTDTQYF.

V usage is TRBV10-3 and J usage is TRBJ2-2, with 8 bases identical to TRBD2. CDR3 size: 15 residues. The V segment lost 3 bases and the J segment 2 bases; nucleotides outside the gene matches: 2. Germline V gene sequence: CDR1 ENHRY, CDR2 SYGVKD. CDR3 sequence: CAISDGRGNTGELFF. DNA for the CDR3: TGTGCCATCAGTGACGGGAGGGGAAACACCGGGGAGCTGTTTTTT.

About this clone: The same CDR3 can be traced to other DNA sequences in this sample. The chain employs TRBV19 and TRBJ2-1, with 11 nucleotides matching TRBD2. The junction had 3 bases not matched to a gene; V was cut back by 3 bases and J by 2 bases. The CDR3 has 16 amino acids. Germline values: CDR1 LNHDA, CDR2 SQIVND (reference sequence). The CDR3 here is CASSILAGGPYNEQFF. DNA for the CDR3: TGTGCCAGTAGTATCCTAGCGGGGGGACCCTACAATGAGCAGTTCTTC. The full variable domain, in which reference TRBV19 and TRBJ2-1 provide the parts outside the CDR3, is DGGITQSPKYLFRKEGQNVTLSCEQNLNHDAMYWYRQDPGQGLRLIYYSQIVNDFQKGDIAEGYSVSREKKESFPLTVTSAQKNPTAFYLCASSILAGGPYNEQFFGPGTRLTVL.

This clone was picked up a small number of times. The V gene is TRBV28, the J gene TRBJ2-7; 8 bases are shared with TRBD1. This CDR3 is 15 amino acids long. V lost 2 bases, J lost 7 bases, and 10 bases stayed unmatched. Germline loops: CDR1 MDHEN, CDR2 SYDVKM. As DNA, the CDR3 is TGTGCCAGCAGTTTACCGAGACAGGGGTTTTGGGAGCAGTACTTC. Translating gives CASSLPRQGFWEQYF.

This clone was found a few times. The V and J genes are TRBV7-2 and TRBJ2-3; 11 bases are a match to TRBD2. The CDR3 sequence is 15 residues long. V lost 5 bases to trimming and J lost 1 base; unmatched junction nucleotides: 2. CDR1 is SGHTA and CDR2 is FQGNSA in the germline V gene. CDR3 in amino acids: CASSQLAGGTDTQYF. The CDR3 coding sequence is TGTGCCAGCAGCCAACTAGCGGGGGGCACAGATACGCAGTATTTT.

The chain recombines TRBV7-9 with TRBJ2-4; D possibly corresponds to TRBD2 (6 bases). With 6 bases removed from V and 9 bases from J, the gap between germline ends came to 18 bases. Germline CDR1 reads SEHNR; CDR2 reads FQNEAQ (reference sequence). The CDR3 runs 14 residues. CDR3 region: CASSSGGGEVIQYF. For the CDR3, the DNA is TGTGCCAGCAGTTCCGGAGGTGGGGAGGTCATTCAGTACTTC.

This clone occurred a few times. The rearrangement uses TRBV13 and TRBJ2-2; D unclear. Germline V gene sequence: CDR1 PRHDT, CDR2 FYEKMQ (reference sequence). This CDR3 is built from 12 residues. V was clipped by 4 bases and J by 12 bases, with 12 bases between them. The CDR3 nucleotides are TGTGCCAGCAGCTATTCTGGAGCGAAGCTGTTTTTT. This gives the protein CASSYSGAKLFF.

The rearrangement uses TRBV7-9 and TRBJ2-4, with TRBD1 identical over 8 bases. CDR1 and CDR2 (germline): SEHNR, FQNEAQ (reference sequence). After removal of 4 bases from V and 9 bases from J, the junction contained 11 bases not matched to a gene. The CDR3 is 15 amino acids. CDR3 in DNA: TGTGCCAGCAGCTGGACAGGGACTTTTCAGCCCATTCAGTACTTC. This sequence encodes CASSWTGTFQPIQYF. The full variable domain, rest sourced from reference TRBV7-9 and TRBJ2-4, is DTGVSQNPRHKITKRGQNVTFRCDPISEHNRLYWYRQTLGQGPEFLTYFQNEAQLEKSRLLSDRFSAERPKGSFSTLEIQRTEQGDSAMYLCASSWTGTFQPIQYFGAGTRLSVL.

This clone was counted only a few times. The rearrangement uses TRBV10-3 and TRBJ2-5; TRBD1 aligns across 7 bases. Germline-derived CDR1 and CDR2 are ENHRY and SYGVKD. V lost 6 bases, J lost 1 base, and 8 bases stayed unmatched. The CDR3 is 15 residues long. CDR3 residues: CAISDKTGSQETQYF. CDR3 bases: TGTGCCATCAGCGACAAGACAGGGAGCCAAGAGACCCAGTACTTC.